Listed here are 16 T cell receptor beta chains from one sample, sequenced in a study of OX40 agonist ivuxolimab in advanced cancers. Some clones are missing from TCRdb's copy, which holds only in-frame ones; the method was immunoSEQ multiplex PCR. The table lists some 48,000 clones, roughly 91% of them singletons. The sample here was CD4+ or CD8+ T cells sorted from blood, taken in a trial of the OX40 agonist ivuxolimab. Every receptor here comes from an adult with an advanced solid tumor such as melanoma, head and neck, liver or kidney cancer.

The chain links TRBV14 to TRBJ2-7, with D uncertain. The CDR3 spans 15 residues. V lost 1 base and J 0 bases, leaving 10 bases between the germline ends. The V gene's germline CDR1 is SGHDN and CDR2 FVKESK. The CDR3: CASSQAQDLSYEQYF. The CDR3 DNA follows: TGTGCCAGCAGCCAAGCCCAGGACCTCTCCTACGAGCAGTACTTC.

The gene calls are TRBV2 and TRBJ1-6; tentatively, D is TRBD1 (5 bases). Trimming removed 7 bases at V and 7 bases at J, with 11 bases between. Germline V gives CDR1 SNHLY, CDR2 FYNNEI. The CDR3 is 13 amino acids. CDR3 in amino acids: CASIAGRNSPLHF. The CDR3 DNA is TGTGCCAGCATTGCAGGGAGGAATTCACCCCTCCACTTT. Based on the CDR3 plus reference TRBV2 and TRBJ1-6, the full variable domain is EPEVTQTPSHQVTQMGQEVILRCVPISNHLYFYWYRQILGQKVEFLVSFYNNEISEKSEIFDDQFSVERPDGSNFTLKIRSTKLEDSAMYFCASIAGRNSPLHFGNGTRLTVT.

J is TRBJ2-5 and V is TRBV4-1, with D perhaps assigned TRBD1 or TRBD2 (6 bases each). Trimming removed 1 base at V and 5 bases at J, with 11 bases between. The CDR3 has 14 amino acids. CDR1 MGHRA and CDR2 YSYEKL come from the germline V gene. The CDR3 nucleotides are TGCGCCAGCAGCCAAGCGATAGGGGGGGAGACCCAGTACTTC. The encoded protein is CASSQAIGGETQYF.

The V gene is TRBV28, the J gene TRBJ2-1; the D gene is possibly TRBD2 (5 bases). The CDR3 consists of 15 residues. Germline V gene data show CDR1 as MDHEN and CDR2 as SYDVKM. Trimming cost V 5 bases and J 4 bases, with 15 bases left between them. This CDR3 reads CASSQLEFIYNEQFF. The DNA of the CDR3 is TGTGCCAGCAGTCAACTAGAATTTATTTACAATGAGCAGTTCTTC.

The chain joins TRBV29-1 to TRBJ2-7, with TRBD1 matching 8 bases. Germline assignment: CDR1 SQVTM and CDR2 ANQGSEA. The CDR3 runs 13 residues. V gave up 4 bases and J gave up 4 bases; unmatched junction bases: 6. CDR3 residues: CSVVWQGAYEQYV. Here the CDR3 DNA reads TGCAGCGTTGTTTGGCAGGGGGCTTACGAGCAGTACGTC.

The sample holds a few counts of this clone. V is TRBV6-4 and J is TRBJ2-3; D unresolved. CDR3 length equals 13 residues. CDR1 and CDR2 (germline): MRHNA, SNTAGT. V dropped 4 bases and J dropped 2 bases, with 7 bases sitting between them. CDR3 amino acids: CASSGSDTDTQYF. CDR3 coding DNA: TGTGCCAGCAGTGGTTCCGACACAGATACGCAGTATTTT.

The chain combines TRBV27 with TRBJ2-1, with D possibly being TRBD2 (7 bases). The CDR3 has 14 residues. The germline V and J ends were trimmed by 3 bases and 6 bases, with 12 bases remaining between them. In germline, CDR1 is MNHEY, CDR2 SMNVEV (reference sequence). The CDR3 protein is CASSFAGAPNEQFF. Here the CDR3 DNA reads TGTGCCAGCAGTTTTGCGGGGGCCCCCAATGAGCAGTTCTTC.

V gene TRBV5-6 combines with J gene TRBJ2-7; 8 bases match TRBD1. Per germline, CDR1 SGHDT and CDR2 YYEEEE. The V gene end was trimmed by 4 bases and the J gene end by 4 bases; junction bases not matched to a gene: 7. The CDR3 loop spans 14 amino acids. This chain's CDR3 is CASSLGTGVYEQYF. The CDR3 nucleotides are TGTGCCAGCAGCCTAGGGACAGGAGTTTACGAGCAGTACTTC. The whole variable domain, remainder taken from reference TRBV5-6 and TRBJ2-7, is DAGVTQSPTHLIKTRGQQVTLRCSPKSGHDTVSWYQQALGQGPQFIFQYYEEEERQRGNFPDRFSGHQFPNYSSELNVNALLLGDSALYLCASSLGTGVYEQYFGPGTRLTVT.

This chain joins TRBV5-8 and TRBJ1-5; 7 bases line up with TRBD1. With V trimmed by 3 bases and J by 0 bases, 6 bases remained unmatched. The CDR3 contains 16 residues. Germline CDR1 is SGHTS and CDR2 is YDEGEE. For the CDR3, the DNA is TGTGCCAGCAGCTCCGCGGGGACAGTTAGCAATCAGCCCCAGCATTTT. This encodes CASSSAGTVSNQPQHF.

The chain combines TRBV10-1 with TRBJ2-3, with 8 bases aligning to TRBD2. Losses at the gene ends were 10 bases for V and 4 bases for J; bases not matched to a gene: 13. This CDR3 contains 15 residues. CDR1 WNHNN and CDR2 SYGVQD come from the germline V gene (reference sequence). This CDR3 is CATKPGLGISDTQYF. The CDR3 DNA is TGCGCCACCAAACCGGGACTAGGGATCTCAGATACGCAGTATTTT.

This clone has only one observation. The rearrangement uses TRBV11-2 and TRBJ2-5, with D possibly being TRBD2 (5 bases). Germline V lookup: CDR1 SGHAT, CDR2 FQNNGV. With 0 bases removed from V and 4 bases from J, the gap between germline ends came to 12 bases. This CDR3 contains 15 residues. CDR3 nucleotides: TGTGCCAGCAGCTTAGAGATCTCAGCGGCAGAGACCCAGTACTTC. Its protein is CASSLEISAAETQYF. The whole variable domain, remainder taken from reference TRBV11-2 and TRBJ2-5, is EAGVAQSPRYKIIEKRQSVAFWCNPISGHATLYWYQQILGQGPKLLIQFQNNGVVDDSQLPKDRFSAERLKGVDSTLKIQPAKLEDSAVYLCASSLEISAAETQYFGPGTRLLVL.

The genes are TRBV4-1 and TRBJ2-1; tentatively, D is TRBD2 (6 bases). This CDR3 contains 17 residues. The ends were cut back, 0 bases at V and 0 bases at J, with 12 bases in the middle. Per germline, CDR1 MGHRA and CDR2 YSYEKL. This CDR3 is CASSQDLGGASYNEQFF. For the CDR3, the DNA is TGCGCCAGCAGCCAAGATCTTGGCGGGGCCTCCTACAATGAGCAGTTCTTC.

The chain links TRBV28 to TRBJ1-1; no reliable D call. CDR3 length equals 11 residues. Between the trimmed V and J ends, which lost 6 bases and 7 bases, there was a span of 9 bases. Germline-derived CDR1 and CDR2 are MDHEN and SYDVKM. The CDR3 coding sequence is TGTGCCAGCAGCCCTCAGGATGAAGCTTTCTTT. The encoded protein is CASSPQDEAFF.

This clone was counted only a few times. The rearrangement joins TRBV2 to TRBJ2-1; 8 bases match TRBD2. The V segment lost 6 bases and the J segment 4 bases; nucleotides outside the gene matches: 8. The CDR3 has 15 amino acids. Germline V gene sequence: CDR1 SNHLY, CDR2 FYNNEI. The CDR3 DNA is TGTGCCAGCAGGGACACGGGGGGGAGGTACAATGAGCAGTTCTTC. This translates into CASRDTGGRYNEQFF.

CDR3 loop: CASSRHTGDGNQPQHF. CDR3 bases: TGCGCCAGCAGCCGCCACACAGGGGATGGCAATCAGCCCCAGCATTTT. The chain employs TRBV4-1 and TRBJ1-5, with 7 nucleotides matching TRBD1. The germline CDR1 and CDR2 sequences are MGHRA and YSYEKL. The V segment lost 4 bases and the J segment 2 bases; nucleotides outside the gene matches: 8. The CDR3 is made up of 16 amino acids.

The genes are TRBV21-1 and TRBJ2-5. TRBV21-1 is termed a pseudogene. The length of the CDR3 is 16 residues. This CDR3 is CASSKGQGPAQETQYF. As DNA, the CDR3 is TGTGCCAGCAGCAAAGGTCAGGGACCAGCCCAAGAGACCCAGTACTTC.